The rows below give T cell receptor beta chains drawn from one sample of a study of T cells in Graves' hyperthyroidism and ophthalmopathy. Via MiXCR, TCRdb re-called the multiplex PCR reads, giving one row per CDR3 protein. In the table there are about 420,000 distinct CDR3 sequences, less than 20% of which are singletons. The sample comprised blood. These receptors came from a woman under 30 with Graves' hyperthyroidism. The CDR3 runs from the conserved cysteine through the conserved F or W. D genes are given only for firm matches. Some rows have no size entry. The others give once, few or many, or a class for an expanded clone.

v_gene: TRBV6-6; j_gene: TRBJ2-7; d_gene: .; abundance: once; len: 15; CDR3nt: TGTGCCAGCAGTTACTCGTCGTCAGGGCGGTACGAGCAGTACTTC; CDR3aa: CASSYSSSGRYEQYF
v_gene: TRBV3-1; j_gene: TRBJ2-2; d_gene: TRBD1; abundance: .; len: 15; CDR3nt: TGTGCCAACAGCCTAGGCGACAGGGCCACCGGGGAGCTGTTTTTT; CDR3aa: CANSLGDRATGELFF
v_gene: TRBV2; j_gene: TRBJ1-2; d_gene: .; abundance: many; len: 14; CDR3nt: TGTGCCAGCAGTGCGGACGGCACTAACTATGGCTACACCTTC; CDR3aa: CASSADGTNYGYTF
v_gene: TRBV11-1; j_gene: TRBJ2-1; d_gene: .; abundance: many; len: 14; CDR3nt: TGTGCCAGCAGCCGGGACCGCTCCTACAATGAGCAGTTCTTC; CDR3aa: CASSRDRSYNEQFF
v_gene: TRBV7-6; j_gene: TRBJ1-4; d_gene: .; abundance: .; len: 16; CDR3nt: TGTGCCAGCAGCCGAGACACTGTTAGGCCTAATGAAAAACTGTTTTTT; CDR3aa: CASSRDTVRPNEKLFF
v_gene: TRBV6-4; j_gene: TRBJ1-2; d_gene: .; abundance: .; len: 15; CDR3nt: TGTGCCAGCAGTCCCCTACCTGGGGTAAACTATGGCTACACCTTC; CDR3aa: CASSPLPGVNYGYTF
v_gene: TRBV5-1; j_gene: TRBJ2-5; d_gene: TRBD2; abundance: few; len: 16; CDR3nt: TGCGCCAGCAGAAGAGACCTTGCGGGGGGCCAAGAGACCCAGTACTTC; CDR3aa: CASRRDLAGGQETQYF
v_gene: TRBV2; j_gene: TRBJ2-5; d_gene: TRBD1; abundance: many; len: 14; CDR3nt: TGTGCCAGCAGTGTGGAAGGGGGCGAGGAGACCCAGTACTTC; CDR3aa: CASSVEGGEETQYF
v_gene: TRBV6-1; j_gene: TRBJ1-5; d_gene: .; abundance: many; len: 12; CDR3nt: TGTGCCAGCAACCGGGGGCGTCAGCCCCAGCATTTT; CDR3aa: CASNRGRQPQHF
v_gene: TRBV11-1; j_gene: TRBJ2-7; d_gene: TRBD1; abundance: many; len: 15; CDR3nt: TGTGCCAGCAGCTTACTTCCCAGGGGGCAGATCGAGCAGTACTTC; CDR3aa: CASSLLPRGQIEQYF
v_gene: TRBV5-1; j_gene: TRBJ1-3; d_gene: .; abundance: few; len: 16; CDR3nt: TGCGCCAGCAGCTTGGGAACAAGGATCTCTGGAAACACCATATATTTT; CDR3aa: CASSLGTRISGNTIYF
v_gene: TRBV5-1; j_gene: TRBJ1-2; d_gene: .; abundance: many; len: 14; CDR3nt: TGCGCCAGCAGCTTGGATGGTATCGGCTATGGCTACACCTTC; CDR3aa: CASSLDGIGYGYTF
v_gene: TRBV12-3/TRBV12-4; j_gene: TRBJ2-5; d_gene: TRBD2; abundance: many; len: 15; CDR3nt: TGTGCCAGCAGTTTTAGACTAGCGGGAGGGGAGACCCAGTACTTC; CDR3aa: CASSFRLAGGETQYF
v_gene: TRBV11-2; j_gene: TRBJ1-1; d_gene: .; abundance: many; len: 15; CDR3nt: TGTGCCAGCAGCTTAGACGCAGGAATGAACACTGAAGCTTTCTTT; CDR3aa: CASSLDAGMNTEAFF
v_gene: TRBV4-3; j_gene: TRBJ2-7; d_gene: .; abundance: .; len: 16; CDR3nt: TGCGCCAGCAGCCAAGAGGGGGGAGTCAGCTCCTACGAGCAGTACTTC; CDR3aa: CASSQEGGVSSYEQYF
v_gene: TRBV3-1; j_gene: TRBJ2-7; d_gene: .; abundance: .; len: 16; CDR3nt: TGTGCCAGCAGCCAAAACCCGTCTGGGCAACTCTACGAGCAGTACTTC; CDR3aa: CASSQNPSGQLYEQYF
v_gene: TRBV5-1; j_gene: TRBJ1-1; d_gene: .; abundance: many; len: 13; CDR3nt: TGCGCCAGCAGCTTGGATGCAGGGTCGGCAGCTTTCTTT; CDR3aa: CASSLDAGSAAFF
v_gene: TRBV6-2/TRBV6-3; j_gene: TRBJ1-1; d_gene: .; abundance: many; len: 15; CDR3nt: TGTGCCACATTACTAGGAGGGATGATGAACACTGAAGCTTTCTTT; CDR3aa: CATLLGGMMNTEAFF
v_gene: TRBV6-2/TRBV6-3; j_gene: TRBJ1-1; d_gene: .; abundance: few; len: 12; CDR3nt: TGTGCCAGCACGACGGCCAGGACTGAAGCTTTCTTT; CDR3aa: CASTTARTEAFF
v_gene: TRBV12-3/TRBV12-4; j_gene: TRBJ1-5; d_gene: .; abundance: .; len: 13; CDR3nt: TGTGCCAGCAGCTTGACAGTGTCCCGGCCCCAGCATTTT; CDR3aa: CASSLTVSRPQHF
v_gene: TRBV4-2; j_gene: TRBJ2-5; d_gene: .; abundance: few; len: 16; CDR3nt: TGTGCCAGCAGCCAAGGGGAGGGGACACCCCAAGAGACCCAGTACTTC; CDR3aa: CASSQGEGTPQETQYF
v_gene: TRBV10-2; j_gene: TRBJ2-7; d_gene: .; abundance: once; len: 12; CDR3nt: TGCGCCAGCAGACGGGATTCGGGGGAGCAGTACTTC; CDR3aa: CASRRDSGEQYF
v_gene: TRBV7-2; j_gene: TRBJ2-1; d_gene: .; abundance: many; len: 15; CDR3nt: TGTGCCAGCAGCTTTTCAGGGGTACGCCGGATTGAGCAGTTCTTC; CDR3aa: CASSFSGVRRIEQFF
v_gene: TRBV9; j_gene: TRBJ1-3; d_gene: .; abundance: .; len: 14; CDR3nt: TGTGCCAGCAGCGTAGCTAGCTCTGGAAACACCATATATTTT; CDR3aa: CASSVASSGNTIYF
v_gene: TRBV12-3/TRBV12-4; j_gene: TRBJ2-3; d_gene: .; abundance: .; len: 12; CDR3nt: TGTGCCACCAACTCGGGGGTCGATACGCAGTATTTT; CDR3aa: CATNSGVDTQYF
v_gene: TRBV20-1; j_gene: TRBJ2-7; d_gene: .; abundance: .; len: 14; CDR3nt: TGCAGTGCCTCCGGGGGCGGGGGACACGGCGAGCAGTACTTC; CDR3aa: CSASGGGGHGEQYF
v_gene: TRBV28; j_gene: TRBJ2-1; d_gene: .; abundance: many; len: 13; CDR3nt: TGTGCCAGCACTGAGAGCCGATACAATGAGCAGTTCTTC; CDR3aa: CASTESRYNEQFF
v_gene: TRBV4-1; j_gene: TRBJ1-3; d_gene: .; abundance: .; len: 16; CDR3nt: TGCGCCAGCAGCCTTATCAGGGAGTTCTCTGGAAACACCATATATTTT; CDR3aa: CASSLIREFSGNTIYF